This T cell receptor beta chain comes out of a study of T cell responses to AZD1222 COVID-19 vaccine. Notes on the study in general: Sampling that yielded the repertoires occurred only after the peak T cell response. The span of vaccine-associated CD4 TCRs extended across spike, with dominance at 160-218 and 743-854. The sample set comprised mostly white British donors with more females, and clonal diversity was possibly underestimated. At baseline, just 6 or 7 AZD1222 recipients tested seropositive.

Points on this clone: Its antigen is still unknown.

Germline loops: CDR1 MNHEY, CDR2 SVGAGI. CDR3 length: 15 amino acids. Trimming stripped 5 bases from V and 1 base from J, with 12 bases between. The repertoire was sequenced with immunoSEQ multiplex PCR; TCRdb's copy has only in-frame clones and lacks some. The data hold 110,000 to 150,000 clones, with 80% to 90% observed a single time. The gene calls are TRBV6-5 and TRBJ1-5, with a possible D match to TRBD1 (6 bases). The sequences come from peripheral blood, collected on day 0 of AZD1222 vaccination. The TCR originated in an adult in good health. The CDR3: CASSPLGGSNQPQHF. The DNA for the CDR3 is TGTGCCAGCAGTCCCCTAGGGGGAAGCAATCAGCCCCAGCATTTT.